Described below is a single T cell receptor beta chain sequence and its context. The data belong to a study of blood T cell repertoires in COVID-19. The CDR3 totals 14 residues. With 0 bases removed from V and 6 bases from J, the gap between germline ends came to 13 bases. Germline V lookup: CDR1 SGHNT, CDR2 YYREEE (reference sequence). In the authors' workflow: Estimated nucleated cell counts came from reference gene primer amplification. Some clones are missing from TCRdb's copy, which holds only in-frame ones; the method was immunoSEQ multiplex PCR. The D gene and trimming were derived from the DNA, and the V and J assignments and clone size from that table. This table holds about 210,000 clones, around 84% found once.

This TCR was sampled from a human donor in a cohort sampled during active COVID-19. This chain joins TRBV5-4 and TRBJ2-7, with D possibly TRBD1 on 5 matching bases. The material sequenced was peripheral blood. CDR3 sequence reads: CASSLGQSLGEQYF. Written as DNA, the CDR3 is TGTGCCAGCAGCTTGGGACAGTCCTTGGGCGAGCAGTACTTC.